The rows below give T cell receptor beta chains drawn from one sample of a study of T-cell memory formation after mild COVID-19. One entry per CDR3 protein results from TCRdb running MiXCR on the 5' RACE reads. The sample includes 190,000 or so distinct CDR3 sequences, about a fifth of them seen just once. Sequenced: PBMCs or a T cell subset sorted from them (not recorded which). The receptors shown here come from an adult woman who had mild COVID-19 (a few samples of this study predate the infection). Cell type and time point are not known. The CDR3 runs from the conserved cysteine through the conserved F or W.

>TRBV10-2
CASSGPTGARSNQPQHF
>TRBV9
CASSRGSDTQYF
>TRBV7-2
CASSSGLAKNIQYF
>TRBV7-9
CASSLDGGSYNEQFF
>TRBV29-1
CSVPGATNEKLFF
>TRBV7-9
CASSLVSGDETQYF
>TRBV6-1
CASRPYRTNYGYTF
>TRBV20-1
CSARSAIGGANEQFF
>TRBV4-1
CASSQLLAGVYEQYF
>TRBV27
CASALAGDYYEQYF
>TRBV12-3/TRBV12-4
CASSPVRGNGYGYTF
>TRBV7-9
CASSLPQFSNRGSYEQYF
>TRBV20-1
CSATWTGRTEAFF
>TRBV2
CASSAQSALTYEQYF
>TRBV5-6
CASSSDRASNYGYTF
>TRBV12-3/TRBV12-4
CASSTWGGTETGELFF
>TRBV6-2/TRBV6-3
CASRSSGTSGYTDTQYF
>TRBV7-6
CASSLPGQIYEQYF
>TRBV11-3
CASTGGAGEVTDTQYF
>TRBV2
CASSAWLAGGMPYNEQFF
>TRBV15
CATSRETYRDRGYYEQYF
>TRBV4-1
CASSQEEWEQFF
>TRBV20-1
CSARGPGQPDSNQPQHF
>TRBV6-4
CASSDSHRGPGELFF
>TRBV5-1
CASSPLPQETQYF
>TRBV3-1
CASSGTGSYEQYF
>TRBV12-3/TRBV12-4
CASSPSTGNYEQYF
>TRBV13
CASSLGRAGEQYF
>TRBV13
CASSLRGGRLVTDTQYF
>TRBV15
CATSNRDSGELFF
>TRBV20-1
CSALRGENTEAFF
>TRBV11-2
CASSLGRAGIYGYTF
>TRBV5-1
CASSLEGGRNTEAFF
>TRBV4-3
CASSQDYRDSYNEQFF
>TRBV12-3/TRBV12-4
CASSPVWGEQYF
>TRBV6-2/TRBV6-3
CASSYSGQGTDTQYF
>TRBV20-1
CSARDLRAGVTYEQYF
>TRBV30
CACDMGQGYTEAFF
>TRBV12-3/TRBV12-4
CASSFDRETQYF
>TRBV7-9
CASSDSRNEKLFF
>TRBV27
CASSMGDREWSGYTF
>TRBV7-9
CASSSSGRAAGELFF
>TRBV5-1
CASSLLRQGPEAFF
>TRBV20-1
CSARDVQGPYEQYF
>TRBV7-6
CASSLGDSPYSNYGYTF
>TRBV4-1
CASSQGGGGGIEAFF
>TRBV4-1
CASSLGTATYEQYF
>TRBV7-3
CASSPMGSSYNEQFF
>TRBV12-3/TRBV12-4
CASSLDGGKETQYF
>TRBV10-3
CAITGLAGPRDTQYF
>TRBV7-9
CASRARDRSYTEAFF
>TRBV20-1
CSARDVLAGDFEQFF
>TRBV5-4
CASSLGSGAYNEQFF
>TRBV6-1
CASRTDIRHGDYEQYF
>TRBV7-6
CASSLAIGGRDSYNEQFF
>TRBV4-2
CASSRDRGDYGYTF
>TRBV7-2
CASSSPEGVSTDTQYF
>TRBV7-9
CASSSVAGRAYNEQFF
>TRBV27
CASSLLPPYNEQFF